A selection of T cell receptor beta chains follows, all from one sample in a study of T-cell reconstitution after alpha-beta-depleted transplantation in children. TCRdb passed the PCR reads through MiXCR, listing each CDR3 protein once. This table has about 600,000 distinct CDR3 sequences, 20% to 25% appearing once. The specimen comprised PBMCs, mostly from graft donor cells, sampled 360 days after TCRalphabeta/CD19-depleted stem cell transplant. These receptors were obtained from a boy under two years old who had a stem cell transplant for acute myeloid leukemia, so the T cells may come from the graft donor. The CDR3 runs from the conserved cysteine through the conserved F or W. The D gene is left open where the match is weak. Size is omitted from some rows. Given values are once, few, many or a class for expanded clones.

CDR3aa | CDR3nt | v_gene | d_gene | abundance | j_gene | len
CASSVGGGAADTQYF | TGTGCCAGCAGCGTAGGAGGGGGGGCGGCGGATACGCAGTATTTT | TRBV9 | NA | many | TRBJ2-3 | 15
CSARGLAGSLMYSNEQFF | TGCAGTGCTAGGGGACTAGCGGGGAGTCTCATGTACTCCAATGAGCAGTTCTTC | TRBV20-1 | TRBD2 | NA | TRBJ2-1 | 18
CASSLLGSGQGNIQYF | TGTGCCAGCAGTTTATTGGGCTCGGGACAGGGAAACATTCAGTACTTC | TRBV28 | TRBD1 | NA | TRBJ2-4 | 16
CASSQDGLAGDTGELFF | TGTGCCAGCAGCCAAGACGGCCTAGCGGGTGACACCGGGGAGCTGTTTTTT | TRBV4-2 | TRBD2 | NA | TRBJ2-2 | 17
CASSLVSDTSGANVLTF | TGTGCCAGCAGCTTAGTATCTGACACCTCTGGGGCCAACGTCCTGACTTTC | TRBV7-9 | NA | NA | TRBJ2-6 | 17
CASSPDSFYGYTF | TGTGCCAGCAGTCCCGACAGCTTCTATGGCTACACCTTC | TRBV12-3/TRBV12-4 | NA | NA | TRBJ1-2 | 13
CATSRDTGNTEAFF | TGTGCCACCAGCAGAGACACAGGAAACACTGAAGCTTTCTTT | TRBV15 | NA | few | TRBJ1-1 | 14
CSARVGAKNIQYF | TGCAGTGCTAGAGTGGGGGCCAAAAACATTCAGTACTTC | TRBV20-1 | NA | many | TRBJ2-4 | 13
CASSTYTGGIDTGELFF | TGTGCCAGCAGTACTTATACAGGGGGCATCGACACCGGGGAGCTGTTTTTT | TRBV27 | TRBD1 | few | TRBJ2-2 | 17
CASSLRGTNTGELFF | TGTGCCAGCAGTTTGAGGGGGACGAACACCGGGGAGCTGTTTTTT | TRBV28 | NA | NA | TRBJ2-2 | 15
CASSLSTSMETQYF | TGTGCCAGCAGCTTATCTACTAGCATGGAGACCCAGTACTTC | TRBV13 | NA | many | TRBJ2-5 | 14
CASSPPTLEQETQYF | TGTGCCAGCAGCCCCCCGACCCTAGAACAAGAGACCCAGTACTTC | TRBV7-9 | NA | many | TRBJ2-5 | 15
CASSHRPGQGGEKLFF | TGTGCCAGCAGCCACCGACCGGGACAGGGAGGAGAAAAACTGTTTTTT | TRBV9 | TRBD1 | few | TRBJ1-4 | 16
CASSSTGEGYTF | TGTGCCAGCAGCTCCACGGGGGAAGGCTACACCTTC | TRBV7-3 | NA | few | TRBJ1-2 | 12
CASSAADNEQFF | TGTGCCAGCAGCGCCGCCGACAATGAGCAGTTCTTC | TRBV6-4 | NA | NA | TRBJ2-1 | 12
CASKRAGAYTDTQYF | TGTGCCAGCAAGAGGGCGGGGGCCTACACAGATACGCAGTATTTT | TRBV25-1 | NA | NA | TRBJ2-3 | 15
CSARDQRAEAFF | TGCAGTGCTAGAGATCAGAGGGCTGAAGCTTTCTTT | TRBV20-1 | NA | few | TRBJ1-1 | 12
CASSPDRKETQYF | TGTGCCAGCAGTCCGGACAGAAAAGAGACCCAGTACTTC | TRBV12-3/TRBV12-4 | NA | few | TRBJ2-5 | 13
CASSFLGGTEAFF | TGTGCCAGCAGTTTTCTAGGGGGTACTGAAGCTTTCTTT | TRBV12-3/TRBV12-4 | NA | NA | TRBJ1-1 | 13
CASSLPGAGGVQETQYF | TGTGCCAGCAGCTTGCCTGGAGCGGGGGGTGTCCAAGAGACCCAGTACTTC | TRBV6-1 | TRBD2 | few | TRBJ2-5 | 17
CSVSHGNREGEKLFF | TGCAGCGTTTCCCACGGGAACAGGGAGGGTGAAAAACTGTTTTTT | TRBV29-1 | NA | NA | TRBJ1-4 | 15
CASSDSLGLNTEAFF | TGCGCCAGCAGTGACAGTCTTGGCTTGAACACTGAAGCTTTCTTT | TRBV10-2 | NA | NA | TRBJ1-1 | 15
CATSSQPVQETQYF | TGTGCCACCAGCAGCCAACCGGTCCAAGAGACCCAGTACTTC | TRBV15 | NA | few | TRBJ2-5 | 14
CAISDPTSGEQETQYF | TGTGCCATCAGTGACCCTACTAGCGGGGAGCAAGAGACCCAGTACTTC | TRBV10-3 | TRBD2 | NA | TRBJ2-5 | 16
CSVTPGKNYGYTF | TGCAGTGTCACCCCCGGGAAGAACTATGGCTACACCTTC | TRBV20-1 | NA | few | TRBJ1-2 | 13
CSARQAGTGLYEQYF | TGCAGTGCTAGACAAGCCGGGACGGGACTTTACGAGCAGTACTTC | TRBV20-1 | NA | few | TRBJ2-7 | 15
CASTLGGTRSGYTF | TGTGCCAGCACCTTGGGGGGTACCCGAAGTGGCTACACCTTC | TRBV12-3/TRBV12-4 | NA | NA | TRBJ1-2 | 14
CSATIPPGRGVINEQFF | TGCAGTGCTACTATCCCCCCAGGGCGGGGGGTAATCAATGAGCAGTTCTTC | TRBV20-1 | TRBD2 | few | TRBJ2-1 | 17
CATSDFGYEQYF | TGTGCCACCAGTGATTTTGGGTACGAGCAGTACTTC | TRBV24-1 | NA | NA | TRBJ2-7 | 12
CASSLRDRGYQETQYF | TGTGCCAGCAGTCTCCGGGACAGGGGGTACCAAGAGACCCAGTACTTC | TRBV14 | TRBD1 | NA | TRBJ2-5 | 16
CASSYGGQTQYF | TGTGCCAGCAGTTACGGGGGACAGACCCAGTACTTC | TRBV6-5 | NA | few | TRBJ2-5 | 12
CASSQETISYEQYF | TGCGCCAGCAGCCAAGAGACCATCTCCTACGAGCAGTACTTC | TRBV4-3 | NA | many | TRBJ2-7 | 14